One sample yielded the 14 T cell receptor beta chains listed below, sequenced in a study of shared clonotypes between healthy human individuals. The table came from immunoSEQ multiplex PCR; TCRdb's copy has only in-frame clones and leaves some out. The top ten hold 0.3% to 0.4% of the sample, which has some 2,500,000 clones, 85% to 95% seen once. Sequencing input: naive CD4+ T cells from PBMCs. Subset here: CD45RA+ positively selected. These receptors originate from a man in his late teens or twenties in good health. Some clones in this sample may be carry-over from other donors' samples.

The rearrangement uses TRBV5-4 and TRBJ1-5, with D possibly TRBD1 on 5 matching bases. Germline CDR1 and CDR2: SGHNT and YYREEE (reference sequence). The CDR3 has 15 residues. V lost 0 bases and J 5 bases, leaving 12 bases between the germline ends. CDR3: CASSLDGDRYQPQHF. Here the CDR3 DNA reads TGTGCCAGCAGCTTGGATGGGGACCGCTATCAGCCCCAGCATTTT.

The chain combines TRBV6-1 with TRBJ2-3; TRBD1 is a possible D gene (5 bases). V lost 3 bases, J lost 5 bases, and 12 bases lay in between. This CDR3 spans 14 amino acids. Germline V gene lookup returns CDR1 MNHNS and CDR2 SASEGT. CDR3 region: CASSDLGVVDTQYF. The DNA for the CDR3 is TGTGCCAGCAGTGATTTAGGGGTGGTAGATACGCAGTATTTT.

V usage is TRBV27 and J usage is TRBJ2-5; 9 nucleotides line up with TRBD1. This CDR3 contains 15 residues. V gave up 8 bases and J gave up 3 bases; unmatched junction bases: 10. Germline V lookup: CDR1 MNHEY, CDR2 SMNVEV (reference sequence). CDR3 DNA: TGTGCCAGCTCCAATGGTCGGGACAGGGAAGAGACCCAGTACTTC. It specifies CASSNGRDREETQYF.

In this sample, this clone turned up a few times. The CDR3 nucleotides read TGCGCCAGCAGCGCCCCCTTGGGAGGCTACACCTTC. Its translation: CASSAPLGGYTF. This rearrangement joins TRBV5-1 to TRBJ1-2; D is ambiguous. The V and J ends lost 4 bases and 8 bases respectively, with 12 bases between them. From germline, CDR1 is SGHRS and CDR2 YFSETQ. The CDR3 is made up of 12 amino acids.

The chain couples TRBV11-3 to TRBJ2-2; a possible D gene is TRBD1 (6 bases). Germline CDR1 and CDR2: SGHNT and YENEEA. The CDR3 runs to 15 residues. V shed 5 bases and J shed 2 bases, with 12 bases lying between them. The CDR3 DNA sequence: TGTGCCAGCAGCGACGGGACACCCAACACCGGGGAGCTGTTTTTT. This sequence encodes CASSDGTPNTGELFF.

This chain uses TRBV5-1 with TRBJ2-1, with TRBD2 matching 8 bases. The CDR3 extends over 14 amino acids. The ends lost 4 bases at V and 5 bases at J; junction bases unmatched: 5. Germline lookup yields CDR1 SGHRS and CDR2 YFSETQ. This chain's CDR3 is CASSPGGSDNEQFF. In nucleotides, the CDR3 is TGCGCCAGCAGCCCGGGAGGGAGCGACAATGAGCAGTTCTTC.

The V gene is TRBV7-2, the J gene TRBJ2-7; 9 positions match TRBD2. Germline V gene data show CDR1 as SGHTA and CDR2 as FQGNSA. V shed 2 bases and J 2 bases; nucleotides not matched to a gene: 4. The CDR3 runs 15 residues. The CDR3: CASSLWPSGTYEQYF. The CDR3 coding sequence is TGTGCCAGCAGCTTATGGCCTAGCGGGACCTACGAGCAGTACTTC.

The V call is TRBV5-1, the J call TRBJ1-2, with D hard to call. Germline CDR1 is SGHRS and CDR2 is YFSETQ. The CDR3 is 12 residues long. The V and J ends lost 0 bases and 8 bases respectively, with 8 bases between them. CDR3 sequence reads: CASSLVVGGYTF. Written as DNA, the CDR3 is TGCGCCAGCAGCTTGGTGGTGGGAGGCTACACCTTC.

The rearrangement uses TRBV6-1 and TRBJ1-5, with 7 positions matching TRBD1. V was pared by 2 bases and J by 7 bases, with 5 bases of the junction left unmatched. The CDR3 totals 14 residues. Per the germline V gene, CDR1 is MNHNS and CDR2 is SASEGT. DNA for the CDR3: TGTGCCAGCAGTGAAAGGGGGCAGGGGCAGCCCCAGCATTTT. Translated: CASSERGQGQPQHF.

The chain uses TRBV30 and TRBJ2-3; TRBD1 is a possible D gene (5 bases). V lost 0 bases and J lost 0, with 10 bases in between. The CDR3 is made up of 15 amino acids. Germline-derived CDR1 and CDR2 are GTSNPN and SVGIG (reference sequence). The CDR3: CAWSVGAGSTDTQYF. As DNA, the CDR3 is TGTGCCTGGAGTGTAGGGGCCGGGAGCACAGATACGCAGTATTTT.

A note on this clone: The identical CDR3 is also encoded by other nucleotide sequences in the sample. This sequence joins TRBV28 and TRBJ1-1; 8 nucleotides agree with TRBD1. This CDR3 is 13 amino acids long. Per the germline V gene, CDR1 is MDHEN and CDR2 is SYDVKM. With 6 bases clipped from V and 4 bases from J, the junction kept 4 bases outside the gene matches. This chain's CDR3 is CASRGQGRTEAFF. As DNA, the CDR3 is TGTGCCAGCAGAGGACAGGGACGCACTGAAGCTTTCTTT.

The chain employs TRBV6-1 and TRBJ2-1, with TRBD1 matching 7 bases. This CDR3 region has 14 residues. The V and J ends lost 6 bases and 8 bases, in that order; junction bases with no gene match: 10. Germline V lookup: CDR1 MNHNS, CDR2 SASEGT. CDR3 DNA sequence: TGTGCCAGCAGCCTCGACAGGGTGAGTTATGAGCAGTTCTTC. Its translation is CASSLDRVSYEQFF.

This chain joins TRBV5-1 and TRBJ2-2, with TRBD1 identical over 7 bases. Germline V gene data show CDR1 as SGHRS and CDR2 as YFSETQ. This CDR3 has 15 residues. Unmatched junction bases numbered 8, after V lost 4 bases and J lost 5 bases. The CDR3 DNA follows: TGCGCCAGCAGCGAAAGGACAGGAAGAACCGGGGAGCTGTTTTTT. Amino acids: CASSERTGRTGELFF.

The rearrangement joins TRBV18 to TRBJ1-2; 7 nucleotides match TRBD1. Trimming at V came to 2 bases and at J to 8 bases, leaving 11 bases not matched to a gene. Germline V CDR1 and CDR2: KGHSH, LQKENI. This CDR3 is 15 amino acids long. DNA of the CDR3: TGTGCCAGCTCACCAGAGAGGGGGCGGTTGGAAGGCTACACCTTC. This translates into CASSPERGRLEGYTF.